The 22 T cell receptor beta chains listed next were all sequenced from one sample in a study of T cell changes during pregnancy in multiple sclerosis. The table came from immunoSEQ multiplex PCR; TCRdb's copy has only in-frame clones and leaves some out. The table has 90,000 to 100,000 clones, 90% to 95% seen once. The source material was peripheral blood, sampled in the third trimester of pregnancy. These receptor sequences come from a female donor with multiple sclerosis, enrolled in a pregnancy study.

The CDR3 sequence is CASAGLAGYEQYF. The CDR3 region has the DNA TGTGCCAGTGCGGGACTAGCGGGATACGAGCAGTACTTC. The chain is built from TRBV2 and TRBJ2-7, with 13 bases that match TRBD2. Germline V lookup: CDR1 SNHLY, CDR2 FYNNEI. The V gene end was trimmed by 9 bases and the J gene end by 4 bases; junction bases not matched to a gene: 3. This CDR3 comprises 13 residues.

This clone was detected only a few times. One end of the junction does not line up with germline, which may come from a read error. The chain recombines TRBV10-3 with TRBJ2-7; tentative D call: TRBD1 (8 bases). Per the germline V gene, CDR1 is ENHRY and CDR2 is SYGVKD. The length of the CDR3 is 13 residues. The CDR3: CAISGTPTGEGVF. CDR3 bases: TGTGCCATCAGTGGCACCCCGACAGGGGAGGGAGTCTTC.

The chain's CDR3 is CASSLAGTEQYF. CDR3 sequence (DNA): TGTGCCAGCAGCTTGGCAGGAACAGAGCAGTACTTC. The rearrangement joins TRBV5-6 to TRBJ2-7; no clear D. V was clipped by 0 bases and J by 7 bases, with 8 bases between them. The CDR3 covers 12 residues. The germline V gene has CDR1 SGHDT and CDR2 YYEEEE.

On this clone itself: At one end, the junction sequence differs from germline, possibly due to a read error. The chain has TRBV27 and TRBJ2-7; TRBD2 matches 8 bases. The V gene's germline CDR1 is MNHEY and CDR2 SMNVEV (reference sequence). This CDR3 has 11 amino acids. Here the CDR3 reads CASTLAGEQYF. CDR3 nucleotides: TGTGCCAGCACTTTAGCGGGAGAGCAGTACTTC.

The chain employs TRBV15 and TRBJ1-4; D call uncertain. The CDR3 is 14 amino acids. Germline CDR1 reads LNHNV; CDR2 reads YYDKDF (reference sequence). V gave up 0 bases and J gave up 6 bases, with 8 bases separating them. The CDR3 nucleotides read TGTGCCACCAGCAGAGATCAAGCGGATGAAAAACTGTTTTTT. Amino acids: CATSRDQADEKLFF.

This chain uses TRBV14 with TRBJ1-2; TRBD1 is a possible D gene (5 bases). The CDR3 has 12 amino acids. V lost 8 bases, J lost 4 bases, and 11 bases lay in between. Germline V lookup: CDR1 SGHDN, CDR2 FVKESK. CDR3 DNA sequence: TGTGCCAGCGAGACAGAATTCTATGGCTACACCTTC. Translating gives CASETEFYGYTF. The whole variable domain, filled in from reference TRBV14 and TRBJ1-2, reads EAGVTQFPSHSVIEKGQTVTLRCDPISGHDNLYWYRRVMGKEIKFLLHFVKESKQDESGMPNNRFLAERTGGTYSTLKVQPAELEDSGVYFCASETEFYGYTFGSGTRLTVV.

This chain joins TRBV28 and TRBJ2-7; 8 bases align to TRBD2. CDR3 length equals 12 residues. CDR1 and CDR2 from the germline V gene are MDHEN and SYDVKM. The trim removed 4 bases at V and 11 bases at J, leaving 7 bases unmatched. The CDR3 sequence is CASSSTGRGKYF. Here the CDR3 DNA reads TGTGCCAGCAGTTCAACCGGGAGGGGGAAGTACTTC.

This clone has a single count. The chain is built from TRBV7-6 and TRBJ2-7, with 7 bases fitting TRBD1. With 5 bases clipped from V and 0 bases from J, the junction kept 10 bases outside the gene matches. The CDR3 runs to 16 residues. CDR1 is SGHVS and CDR2 is FNYEAQ in the germline V gene. CDR3 bases: TGTGCCAGCAGCCCATCGACAGGGTTTACCTCCTACGAGCAGTACTTC. Translated, it gives CASSPSTGFTSYEQYF.

This chain uses TRBV9 with TRBJ2-1; possible D gene TRBD1, 5 bases. Trimming stripped 4 bases from V and 3 bases from J, with 26 bases between. This CDR3 has 19 amino acids. Germline V CDR1 and CDR2: SGDLS, YYNGEE. The CDR3 DNA reads as TGTGCCAGCAGCTTTCTACCGGACACTGCTCCTCCCCACTACAATGAGCAGTTCTTC. It yields the protein CASSFLPDTAPPHYNEQFF.

This chain joins TRBV2 and TRBJ2-1; a weak D match, TRBD2 (6 bases). This CDR3 spans 15 amino acids. V lost 4 bases and J 0 bases, leaving 10 bases between the germline ends. Per the germline V gene, CDR1 is SNHLY and CDR2 is FYNNEI. The CDR3 DNA reads as TGTGCCAGCAGTGCTCTCGGGAGCTCCTACAATGAGCAGTTCTTC. Translated, it gives CASSALGSSYNEQFF.

The chain joins TRBV5-1 to TRBJ2-7; TRBD1 matches 7 bases. The germline V gene has CDR1 SGHRS and CDR2 YFSETQ. V gave up 0 bases and J gave up 3 bases; unmatched junction bases: 6. The CDR3 totals 15 residues. This CDR3 is CASSLGTGPYYEQYF. As DNA, the CDR3 is TGCGCCAGCAGCTTGGGGACAGGACCCTACTACGAGCAGTACTTC.

This clone was detected only once. This chain uses TRBV5-1 with TRBJ1-4; no clear D gene. The CDR3 consists of 14 residues. V was trimmed by 2 bases and J by 0 bases, leaving 5 bases between them. Germline loops: CDR1 SGHRS, CDR2 YFSETQ. The DNA of the CDR3 is TGCGCCAGCAGCTTATCAACAACTAATGAAAAACTGTTTTTT. Translated: CASSLSTTNEKLFF.

This clone occurred once. The chain uses TRBV28 and TRBJ2-5; 7 nucleotides align to TRBD1. V was pared by 5 bases and J by 2 bases, with 5 bases of the junction left unmatched. The CDR3 extends over 14 amino acids. Germline V gene data show CDR1 as MDHEN and CDR2 as SYDVKM. In nucleotides, the CDR3 is TGTGCCAGCAGTCTCAGGACAGGTCAAGAGACCCAGTACTTC. Its translation is CASSLRTGQETQYF.

V gene TRBV19 combines with J gene TRBJ2-7; 9 bases agree with TRBD1. With 3 bases clipped from V and 2 bases from J, the junction kept 5 bases outside the gene matches. The germline V gene has CDR1 LNHDA and CDR2 SQIVND (reference sequence). This CDR3 has 15 amino acids. The CDR3 protein is CASSIGQGTAYEQYF. DNA for the CDR3: TGTGCCAGTAGTATTGGACAGGGGACTGCCTACGAGCAGTACTTC.

J is TRBJ1-2 and V is TRBV6-5; possibly TRBD1 for D (5 bases). The CDR3 has 15 residues. The V end lost 0 bases, the J end lost 3 bases, and 11 bases lay between the germline ends. Germline V gene lookup returns CDR1 MNHEY and CDR2 SVGAGI. CDR3 residues: CASSYSPGSDYGYTF. CDR3 nucleotides: TGTGCCAGCAGTTACTCCCCAGGGTCCGACTATGGCTACACCTTC.

This sequence joins TRBV15 and TRBJ1-1; D is perhaps TRBD1 (5 bases). The CDR3 covers 18 residues. Per the germline V gene, CDR1 is LNHNV and CDR2 is YYDKDF (reference sequence). Between the trimmed V and J ends, which lost 1 base and 3 bases, there was a span of 21 bases. This CDR3 is CATSRGIVGSPGDTEAFF. The DNA of the CDR3 is TGTGCCACCAGCAGAGGGATTGTTGGTTCTCCGGGGGACACTGAAGCTTTCTTT.

V usage is TRBV28 and J usage is TRBJ2-5; D is possibly TRBD2 (6 bases). The germline CDR1 and CDR2 sequences are MDHEN and SYDVKM. The CDR3 is 12 residues long. V was pared by 4 bases and J by 5 bases, with 8 bases between. This CDR3 reads CASSSGTETQYF. The CDR3 bases are TGTGCCAGCAGTTCCGGGACTGAGACCCAGTACTTC. Drawing the rest from reference TRBV28 and TRBJ2-5, the complete variable domain is DVKVTQSSRYLVKRTGEKVFLECVQDMDHENMFWYRQDPGLGLRLIYFSYDVKMKEKGDIPEGYSVSREKKERFSLILESASTNQTSMYLCASSSGTETQYFGPGTRLLVL.

This clone was counted a single time. This chain uses TRBV5-4 with TRBJ1-5, with D possibly TRBD1 on 6 matching bases. The CDR3 contains 14 residues. V gave up 1 base and J gave up 1 base, with 6 bases separating them. Germline V CDR1 and CDR2: SGHNT, YYREEE (reference sequence). The CDR3 region has the DNA TGTGCCAGCAGCTTGAGGGGGAGCAATCAGCCCCAGCATTTT. Protein: CASSLRGSNQPQHF.

This chain joins TRBV2 and TRBJ2-7, with 9 bases aligning to TRBD1. The trim removed 4 bases at V and 2 bases at J, leaving 6 bases unmatched. This CDR3 has 15 amino acids. From germline, CDR1 is SNHLY and CDR2 FYNNEI. The CDR3: CASSGIGTGPYEQYF. DNA of the CDR3: TGTGCCAGCAGTGGAATTGGGACAGGGCCCTACGAGCAGTACTTC.

The V gene is TRBV4-3, the J gene TRBJ2-1; D is uncertain. The length of the CDR3 is 17 residues. The germline CDR1 and CDR2 sequences are LGHNA and YSLEER. Trimming removed 0 bases at V and 0 bases at J, with 12 bases between. The CDR3 region has the DNA TGCGCCAGCAGCCAAGATGGGCACTCCTACTCCTACAATGAGCAGTTCTTC. Translating gives CASSQDGHSYSYNEQFF.

A single count supports this clone. The V call is TRBV10-3, the J call TRBJ2-5; 11 bases are a match to TRBD2. The CDR3 length is 16 residues. The V gene end was trimmed by 3 bases and the J gene end by 4 bases; junction bases not matched to a gene: 7. Per the germline V gene, CDR1 is ENHRY and CDR2 is SYGVKD. In DNA, the CDR3 is TGTGCCATCAGTGACCATAGCGGGAGGGCCATAGAGACCCAGTACTTC. Translated, it gives CAISDHSGRAIETQYF.

The chain carries TRBV9 and TRBJ2-7; 7 nucleotides line up with TRBD2. CDR3 size: 15 residues. J lost 3 bases, V lost 3 bases, and 9 bases had no gene match. The germline CDR1 and CDR2 sequences are SGDLS and YYNGEE. This CDR3 reads CASSGVGGSSYEQYF. CDR3 DNA: TGTGCCAGCAGCGGCGTCGGCGGGAGTAGCTACGAGCAGTACTTC.